This T cell receptor (beta chain) was identified during a study of immune characterization of retroperitoneal liposarcoma (dated by TCRdb to between 2018 and 2020). V is reduced by 1 base and J by 4 bases, leaving a spacing of 13 bases between them. CDR1 and CDR2 are drawn from the germline V gene (reference sequence): LNHNV, YYDKDF. The CDR3 runs 15 residues from the cysteine to the phenylalanine. The DNA shown is the 45-base CDR3, in frame from base 1. This clonotype came up a few times. Its recognized antigen is unknown. No base quality information exists; no much larger clone differs at one position. Library preparation employed PCR. The instrument given in TCRdb is NextSeq 500. TCRdb reworked the public reads: Q25 trimming with fastp, MiXCR clone assembly, productive beta chains retained. Identical CDR3 proteins give one entry, which carries the most common genes and DNA. This sample is represented by about 3,000 distinct CDR3 sequences; 45% of them were singletons. Around 49% of the sample lies in the top ten.

The TCR was taken from a male donor with retroperitoneal liposarcoma. Sequencing was carried out using tumor tissue. The chain joins TRBV15 to TRBJ2-5; the D gene may be TRBD1 or TRBD2, since each aligns over 5 bases. The nucleotide sequence is TGTGCCACCAGCAGAGTCGTCTCAGGGAGAGAGACCCAGTACTTC. This sequence encodes CATSRVVSGRETQYF.